The 23 T cell receptor beta chains below come from one sample, sequenced in a study of T cell repertoires in MIS-A myocarditis. Data came from immunoSEQ multiplex PCR; TCRdb stores just in-frame clones and leaves some out. The repertoire includes 10,000 to 13,000 clones, roughly 80% of them detected once, and approximately 29% sits in the top ten. Sequences were obtained from right ventricle heart tissue obtained at autopsy. These receptors were taken from a man in his late teens or twenties with fulminant myocarditis from multisystem inflammatory syndrome in adults (MIS-A) after COVID-19.

The chain employs TRBV21-1 and TRBJ2-5; the D segment call TRBD1 is taken from the table without a DNA check. TRBV21-1 is given as a pseudogene. The CDR3 is 16 residues long. This CDR3 is CASSKFRQGAEETQYF. CDR3 nucleotides: TGTGCCAGCAGCAAATTCCGGCAGGGGGCAGAAGAGACCCAGTACTTC.

V and J are TRBV5-4 and TRBJ2-3; D call uncertain. The V gene lost 0 bases and the J gene lost 0 bases, with 11 bases spanning the gap. Germline V gene sequence: CDR1 SGHNT, CDR2 YYREEE (reference sequence). The CDR3 spans 16 residues. The CDR3 region is CASSLGSIASTDTQYF. The CDR3 DNA follows: TGTGCCAGCAGCTTGGGGTCCATCGCCAGCACAGATACGCAGTATTTT.

The J gene is TRBJ1-5, the V gene TRBV27; 8 bases agree with TRBD1. V lost 8 bases to trimming and J lost 4 bases; unmatched junction nucleotides: 4. The CDR3 sequence is 13 residues long. The germline V gene encodes CDR1 MNHEY and CDR2 SMNVEV (reference sequence). The CDR3, as DNA: TGTGCCAGCGGACAGGGTCGAAATCAGCCCCAGCATTTT. Its translation is CASGQGRNQPQHF.

This chain joins TRBV5-5 and TRBJ2-7; maybe TRBD1 (6 bases). The CDR3 consists of 15 residues. V shed 0 bases and J shed 2 bases, with 12 bases lying between them. Germline V CDR1 and CDR2: SGHKS, YYEKEE (reference sequence). The CDR3 DNA reads TGTGCCAGCAGCTTGGTACTGGGGGCCCCCTACGAGCAGTACTTC. Its translation is CASSLVLGAPYEQYF.

This clone has only a few counts. The chain uses TRBV7-9 and TRBJ1-3; D ambiguous. V was shortened by 1 base and J by 2 bases, with 9 bases between the two germline ends. There are 15 residues in the CDR3. Germline V CDR1 and CDR2: SEHNR, FQNEAQ (reference sequence). The CDR3 DNA sequence: TGTGCCAGCAGCTTAGAGGGTATACCTGGAAACACCATATATTTT. Translation gives CASSLEGIPGNTIYF. Full variable domain (rest looked up from reference TRBV7-9 and TRBJ1-3): DTGVSQNPRHKITKRGQNVTFRCDPISEHNRLYWYRQTLGQGPEFLTYFQNEAQLEKSRLLSDRFSAERPKGSFSTLEIQRTEQGDSAMYLCASSLEGIPGNTIYFGEGSWLTVV.

The genes are TRBV11-2 and TRBJ2-1; D remains ambiguous. In germline, CDR1 is SGHAT, CDR2 FQNNGV. V was shortened by 1 base and J by 10 bases, with 8 bases between the two germline ends. The CDR3 loop spans 12 amino acids. This CDR3 reads CASSLALREQFF. The CDR3 nucleotides read TGTGCCAGCAGCTTAGCCTTACGGGAGCAGTTCTTC. The full variable domain, in which reference TRBV11-2 and TRBJ2-1 provide the parts outside the CDR3, is EAGVAQSPRYKIIEKRQSVAFWCNPISGHATLYWYQQILGQGPKLLIQFQNNGVVDDSQLPKDRFSAERLKGVDSTLKIQPAKLEDSAVYLCASSLALREQFFGPGTRLTVL.

The rearrangement links TRBV7-9 to TRBJ1-1; perhaps TRBD1 as D (6 bases). The CDR3 spans 15 residues. The ends were cut back, 1 base at V and 3 bases at J, with 12 bases in the middle. Germline-derived CDR1 and CDR2 are SEHNR and FQNEAQ (reference sequence). CDR3 nucleotides: TGTGCCAGCAGCTTAGGGAGAGGGGGATACACTGAAGCTTTCTTT. This codes for CASSLGRGGYTEAFF.

The V call is TRBV4-3, the J call TRBJ1-5; unclear D gene. This CDR3 is 15 amino acids long. Trimming stripped 4 bases from V and 2 bases from J, with 12 bases between. Looked up from germline, CDR1 is LGHNA and CDR2 is YSLEER. DNA for the CDR3: TGCGCCAGCAGCCCCTACCGGGTGGGCAATCAGCCCCAGCATTTT. It codes for CASSPYRVGNQPQHF.

This clone has only a few counts. The rearrangement uses TRBV3-1 (or the pseudogene TRBV3-2) and TRBJ2-7; D is unclear. The CDR3 has 13 residues. CDR1 LGHDT and CDR2 YNNKEL come from the germline V gene (reference sequence). V was pared by 4 bases and J by 3 bases, with 10 bases between. The DNA of the CDR3 is TGTGCCAGCAGCCCTTGGGGAATCTACGAGCAGTACTTC. It codes for CASSPWGIYEQYF.

The V call is TRBV5-6, the J call TRBJ1-6; 8 bases are shared with TRBD1. The CDR3 contains 15 residues. V lost 0 bases to trimming and J lost 8 bases; unmatched junction nucleotides: 4. Looked up from germline, CDR1 is SGHDT and CDR2 is YYEEEE. The CDR3 DNA sequence: TGTGCCAGCAGCTTGGAAGAGACAGGGGATTCACCCCTCCACTTT. This sequence encodes CASSLEETGDSPLHF. Combining the CDR3 with reference TRBV5-6 and TRBJ1-6 gives the whole variable domain DAGVTQSPTHLIKTRGQQVTLRCSPKSGHDTVSWYQQALGQGPQFIFQYYEEEERQRGNFPDRFSGHQFPNYSSELNVNALLLGDSALYLCASSLEETGDSPLHFGNGTRLTVT.

The gene calls are TRBV7-6 and TRBJ2-2; TRBD2 matches 8 bases. CDR3 length: 17 amino acids. The ends lost 5 bases at V and 2 bases at J; junction bases unmatched: 10. CDR1 is SGHVS and CDR2 is FNYEAQ in the germline V gene. CDR3 sequence reads: CASSTTSSGYNTGELFF. The DNA of the CDR3 is TGTGCCAGCAGCACCACCTCTAGCGGGTATAACACCGGGGAGCTGTTTTTT.

V gene TRBV4-2 combines with J gene TRBJ2-1; 8 bases fit TRBD2. Germline CDR1 LGHNA, CDR2 YNFKEQ. The V and J ends lost 2 bases and 4 bases, in that order; junction bases with no gene match: 4. The CDR3 sequence is 15 residues long. The CDR3 protein is CASSQTGGLYNEQFF. The CDR3 region has the DNA TGTGCCAGCAGCCAAACGGGGGGGCTGTACAATGAGCAGTTCTTC.

CDR3 coding DNA: TGTGCCACCAGCAAAGGGACGGGAGCCTACGAGCAGTACTTC. Its translation: CATSKGTGAYEQYF. This chain uses TRBV15 with TRBJ2-7, with D tentatively TRBD2 (6 bases). V was pared by 4 bases and J by 2 bases, with 12 bases between. This CDR3 is built from 14 residues. Germline-derived CDR1 and CDR2 are LNHNV and YYDKDF (reference sequence).

This clone was recorded once. V and J are TRBV28 and TRBJ1-2; D gene uncertain. The CDR3 runs to 17 residues. Germline values: CDR1 MDHEN, CDR2 SYDVKM. V gave up 1 base and J gave up 4 bases, with 19 bases separating them. Here the CDR3 reads CASSLFSSPPSIYGYTF. CDR3 DNA sequence: TGTGCCAGCAGTTTATTCAGTTCACCCCCTTCAATCTATGGCTACACCTTC.

The rearrangement uses TRBV15 and TRBJ1-1; D ambiguous. The length of the CDR3 is 12 residues. The V end was cut by 5 bases, the J end by 6 bases, with 10 bases between. Germline V gives CDR1 LNHNV, CDR2 YYDKDF (reference sequence). CDR3 bases: TGTGCCACCAGCGGAGTAGTAGCTGAAGCTTTCTTT. Translating gives CATSGVVAEAFF.

The chain links TRBV5-1 to TRBJ1-5; TRBD1 aligns across 10 bases. Trimming took 4 bases from V and 4 from J; bases not matched to a gene: 5. The germline V gene encodes CDR1 SGHRS and CDR2 YFSETQ. The CDR3 is 15 residues long. This chain's CDR3 is CASSRPDRGNQPQHF. The CDR3 region has the DNA TGCGCCAGCAGCCGTCCGGACAGGGGGAATCAGCCCCAGCATTTT.

The CDR3 here is CASSPGTGRGETQYF. The CDR3 bases are TGTGCCAGCAGTCCAGGGACAGGTCGGGGGGAGACCCAGTACTTC. The chain couples TRBV27 to TRBJ2-5, with 8 bases fitting TRBD1. The CDR3 spans 15 residues. V shed 5 bases, J shed 5 bases, and the junction held 10 bases outside the gene matches. CDR1 is MNHEY, CDR2 SMNVEV, per germline (reference sequence).

The rearrangement joins TRBV10-2 to TRBJ1-1; D is ambiguous. V was shortened by 6 bases and J by 1 base, with 3 bases between the two germline ends. The CDR3 is 11 residues long. Germline values: CDR1 WSHSY, CDR2 SAAADI. This CDR3 is CASRRNTEAFF. The CDR3 bases are TGCGCCAGCAGGAGGAACACTGAAGCTTTCTTT.

The chain joins TRBV5-8 to TRBJ1-5, with D unclear. This CDR3 comprises 10 residues. The germline V and J ends were trimmed by 2 bases and 6 bases, with 0 bases remaining between them. Germline assignment: CDR1 SGHTS and CDR2 YDEGEE. CDR3 sequence reads: CASSFQPQHF. DNA of the CDR3: TGTGCCAGCAGCTTTCAGCCCCAGCATTTT. Together with reference TRBV5-8 and TRBJ1-5, the CDR3 gives the full variable domain: EAGVTQSPTHLIKTRGQQATLRCSPISGHTSVYWYQQALGLGLQFLLWYDEGEERNRGNFPPRFSGRQFPNYSSELNVNALELEDSALYLCASSFQPQHFGDGTRLSIL.

This chain joins TRBV7-9 and TRBJ1-3; 7 nucleotides agree with TRBD1. In germline, CDR1 is SEHNR, CDR2 FQNEAQ (reference sequence). The CDR3 is made up of 14 amino acids. With 3 bases clipped from V and 3 bases from J, the junction kept 2 bases outside the gene matches. DNA for the CDR3: TGTGCCAGCAGCTTTCAGGGGGATGGAAACACCATATATTTT. Protein: CASSFQGDGNTIYF.

This sequence joins TRBV2 and TRBJ1-1; D uncertain. CDR1 SNHLY and CDR2 FYNNEI come from the germline V gene. This CDR3 spans 12 amino acids. V lost 5 bases, J lost 7 bases, and 11 bases lay in between. The CDR3 sequence: CASSLTADEAFF. CDR3 nucleotide sequence: TGTGCCAGCAGTTTGACCGCTGATGAAGCTTTCTTT.

CDR3 nucleotide sequence: TGTGCCAGCAGTTGGGGGGGCTACACTGAAGCTTTCTTT. Translation: CASSWGGYTEAFF. This chain links TRBV27 with TRBJ1-1, with D maybe TRBD1 (6 bases). CDR1 is MNHEY and CDR2 is SMNVEV in the germline V gene (reference sequence). This CDR3 region has 13 residues. The V end lost 4 bases, the J end lost 3 bases, and 9 bases lay between the germline ends.

This sequence joins TRBV3-1 (or the pseudogene TRBV3-2) and TRBJ1-5, with D possibly TRBD1 on 5 matching bases. Germline V CDR1 and CDR2: LGHDT, YNNKEL (reference sequence). This CDR3 has 13 residues. V was cut by 1 base and J by 9 bases, with 10 bases left in between. The CDR3 reads CASSQAGTGPQHF. As DNA, the CDR3 is TGTGCCAGCAGCCAAGCCGGGACGGGGCCCCAGCATTTT.